The sequence of this TCR beta chain was determined in a study of cytomegalovirus exposure and HLA in healthy donors (dated by TCRdb to the late 2010s). With regard to the full study: According to an earlier analysis of a few hundred of the donors, about 170 million T cells yielded 90 million to 140 million unique TCR beta sequences and approximately 300 Gb of sequence data. A later analysis re-analyzed previously published TCR beta repertoires from 666 donors and added high-resolution HLA genotyping to study TCR occurrence patterns. In addition to the first cohort of 666 subjects, a separate validation cohort of 120 different subjects was used. In an earlier analysis of 500 to 650 of the donors, high-throughput TCR beta sequencing was used to judge whether each TCR beta V gene segment behaved as functional or pseudogenic. Both class I and class II loci were covered by HLA typing, at four-digit resolution. Every discovery cohort repertoire had been produced on one sequencing platform. About five DR-DQ haplotypes were treated as single units for association and clustering because of strong linkage in the cohort. The T cell repertoires of 550 to 850 subjects were profiled by immunosequencing and related to cytomegalovirus serostatus. In a later genetic analysis, genome-wide SNP genotypes for about 60% of the 666 donors were used, and that subset was treated as a discovery cohort. An early release covering roughly 600 HLA-typed donors comprised about 310 gigabases of sequencing data and 65 million to 100 million unique TCR sequences. The study was designed to test whether signatures of past pathogen exposure could be identified by cataloging public T cell receptors. Among the roughly 430 genotyped donors, around 81% belonged to the genetic ancestry cluster associated with self-reported Caucasian donors. The number of donors typed differed by locus, with roughly 629-640 for A, B, C, DRB1 and DQB1, more than 500 for DQA1, 600 to 610 for DPA1, and 472 for DPB1. Among 398 genotyped donors of the cohort, an average of about 240,000 unique TCR beta nucleotide sequences were sequenced per donor, 15% to 20% of them non-productive. Donor age, sex, ethnicity and CMV serostatus were collected together with the repertoire data. To predict cytomegalovirus infection status, the study brought together high-throughput TCR immunosequencing, statistical association of individual TCRs with disease status, and machine learning. Rather than using new phenotypic data, the later analysis identified candidate immune exposures from TCR beta sequences and from how often those sequences occurred across donors.

The cohort consisted of approximately 690 healthy bone marrow donors. At the time of sampling, all cohort members were nominally healthy, though unrecorded immune exposures were likely present. The donor was CMV seropositive and was included in the group of around 300 seropositive cohort members. A peripheral blood sample was collected from each donor, and TCR beta sequencing was performed on peripheral blood mononuclear cells. Genomic DNA was extracted from the blood cell samples with the Qiagen DNeasy Blood Extraction Kit. The germline V gene encodes CDR1 MDHEN and CDR2 SYDVKM. The CDR3 measures 15 amino acids from cysteine to phenylalanine. Of all the DNA, just the CDR3 is kept, 45 bases in frame from base 1. V and J are truncated by 1 base and 4 bases respectively, leaving an intervening sequence of 10 bases. General study outcomes and caveats: For the cohort, immune exposure information was limited to CMV serostatus. Because the 87-base-pair reads could not distinguish some IMGT-functional V segments, including TRBV6-2 and TRBV6-3, those segments were excluded. The earlier analysis of 450 to 700 of the donors excluded 15 to 20 rarely observed V segments, including chromosome 9 orphons, because counts were too low. A later analysis found that HLA-associated TCR beta chains were more clonally expanded and had lower generation probabilities than equally common non-associated chains. A cluster of highly shared sequence variants was judged likely to be a technical artifact of the sequencing pipeline. In a later genetic analysis, a missense DCLRE1C variant was associated with V-gene and J-gene trimming of TCR beta chains, and the association was replicated in an independent cohort. According to a later genetic analysis, donors in an Asian-associated ancestry cluster had fewer N-insertions in productive TCRs than the roughly 700-donor mean. A further reported finding was that TCR beta sequences accurately predicted the HLA-A and HLA-B alleles for most subjects in the first cohort. A later analysis reported that several top co-occurrence clusters appeared linked to parvovirus B19, influenza, CMV and Epstein-Barr virus. Cytomegalovirus status was reported to be diagnosed by the classifier with high specificity and sensitivity in both the original and validation cohorts. This cohort had only TCR beta chains sequenced, and the lack of alpha or paired-chain data limited which features could be detected. A total of about 150 TCR beta chains were listed by the study as associated with cytomegalovirus. Presence/absence analyses assumed roughly uniform sequencing depth across donors, an assumption that may not hold. While some public TCRs were present in many individuals, most TCR sequences turned up only very rarely across donors. In an earlier analysis of around 600 of the donors, most TCR beta V segments were observed in productive rearrangements about 90% or about 30% of the time, broadly matching IMGT annotations. In vitro tests confirmed that a few of the cytomegalovirus-associated TCR beta chains recognize cytomegalovirus antigens. It was suggested by the authors that the approach could potentially be generalized to other disease states and immunological phenotypes. When HLA alleles, especially DR and DQ, strongly co-occurred, attributing TCR associations to individual alleles was difficult. Linkage disequilibrium might explain the correlated functional status among segregating V segments, but an unknown experimental factor could not be excluded. Because some donors lacked HLA typing at each locus, the association tests relied only on the typed subset. In a later analysis, over 15,000 TCR beta sequences were associated with specific HLA alleles at a false discovery rate of 0.05. In a later analysis, the rate of TCR association differed among HLA loci, with DRB1 alleles having the most associated TCRs and HLA-C alleles having the fewest. Most CMV-associated TCR beta chains appeared to be HLA-restricted in a later analysis, and the HLA associations seemed to be driven largely by CMV exposure.

Libraries were prepared through the immunoSEQ multiplex PCR assay. For the multiplex PCR, a mixture combining 60 forward primers for TCR Vbeta segments and 13 reverse primers for TCR Jbeta segments was used. The CDR3 region of rearranged TCR beta genes was amplified from genomic DNA with a multiplex PCR assay. Amplified TCR beta libraries were sequenced as 87-base-pair reads on the Illumina HiSeq System. In the authors' own workflow: In a later analysis, tens of millions of unique TCR beta chains were counted across the 650 to 750 repertoires, and around 10 million of these chains were shared by at least two donors. Raw reads were error-corrected and collapsed into unique sequences with a nearest-neighbor algorithm that merged closely related sequences to remove PCR and sequencing errors. Alignment of CDR3 sequences to IMGT reference sequences was used to assign V, D and J gene segments. Each retained sequence needed at least a six-nucleotide match to both a V gene segment and a J gene segment. A rearrangement counted as productive if the CDR3 had no stop codons and remained in frame with V and J, and every other rearrangement counted as non-productive. Following IMGT convention, CDR3 was defined as the stretch from the second conserved V-encoded cysteine to the conserved J-encoded phenylalanine. The earlier analysis of fewer than 700 of the donors excluded sequences that lacked an unambiguous match to a single V gene segment. An earlier analysis of roughly 590 of the donors called V segments functional above 56.7% productive rearrangements and segregating when the between-donor standard deviation exceeded 5%. A statistical classification framework was developed to diagnose cytomegalovirus status using the catalog of TCR beta chain sequences. In a later analysis, V and J genes were assigned by comparing TCR nucleotide sequences against IMGT/GENE-DB human TR gene sequences. In a later analysis, CDR3 sequences and most-parsimonious VDJ recombination scenarios were assigned using the TCRdist pipeline. A later analysis defined each TCR beta chain by its CDR3 amino acid sequence plus V-gene family, and excluded reads lacking a unique V-gene family. In a later analysis, several hundred highly shared, low-generation-probability nucleotide sequences were removed to address suspected cross-contamination and a sequencing artifact. In a later analysis, a clonal expansion index was calculated for each public chain from normalized within-repertoire ranks of inferred template counts. Generation probabilities in a later analysis came from a VDJ recombination model fitted to out-of-frame rearrangements, and those results were checked against IGoR. In a later analysis, TCR-TCR, TCR-HLA and TCR-CMV co-occurrence was scored with hypergeometric tests, and a repertoire-size bias correction was applied to TCR pairs. To estimate false discovery rates, a later analysis permuted the HLA or CMV assignments 20 times. In a later analysis, co-occurring TCRs were grouped using DBSCAN, and TCRdist sequence similarity was added for clustering within HLA-allele-positive subsets. Repertoires with fewer than 30,000 or more than 120,000 public chains were left out of co-occurrence clustering, as were about 5 repertoires with anomalous nucleotide sharing. The immuneACCESS repertoire file appears here via TCRdb, limited to in-frame rearrangements. These files lack a portion of the clones; in checked studies, under half of the deficit traces to unresolved V genes, and the cause of the others is not known. For V, J and clone size, that table is used; D and trimming come from the DNA. Within this sample are tens of thousands of clones, with around 76% of them counted one time only. 6.2% of the sample is taken by the ten largest.

Regarding this clone: It lacks a known antigen. It has no much larger one-base neighbor in the sample; base qualities were not kept.

The V and J segments used are TRBV28 and TRBJ1-4; there is no confident call for the D gene. Sequenced input: PBMCs. The TCR comes from a woman aged 45-65 years in good health and CMV-seropositive. CDR3 reads: CASSLSAGGNEKLFF. The DNA is TGTGCCAGCAGTTTATCGGCAGGAGGTAATGAAAAACTGTTTTTT.